Listed below are T cell receptor beta chains from one sample, sequenced in a study of blood T cell repertoires in COVID-19. Measured with immunoSEQ multiplex PCR; TCRdb has only the in-frame clones, and not every one. The sample shows approximately 250,000 clones, around 83% of them seen only once. The material sequenced was peripheral blood. The receptors were sampled from a woman in her 40s who had recovered from COVID-19. The CDR3 runs from the conserved cysteine through the conserved F or W. The order of the fields is V gene, J gene, D gene, clone size, CDR3 DNA, CDR3 protein. The D gene is left open where the match is weak. Clone size is given for some rows only: seen once, a few or many times, or a class if the clone is expanded.

V: TRBV7-6
J: TRBJ2-3
D: TRBD2
size: .
DNA: TGTGCCAGCAGCTTAGGGGTACTAGCGGGGGGGGATACGCAGTATTTT
CDR3: CASSLGVLAGGDTQYF

V: TRBV5-1
J: TRBJ1-5
D: .
size: .
DNA: TGCGCCAGCAGCTTTTCAGGCCAGGATCAGCCCCAGCATTTT
CDR3: CASSFSGQDQPQHF

V: TRBV3-1/TRBV3-2
J: TRBJ1-3
D: .
size: .
DNA: TGTGCCAGCAGCCAAGCGGGAAACACCATATATTTT
CDR3: CASSQAGNTIYF

V: TRBV2
J: TRBJ2-7
D: .
size: .
DNA: TGTGCCAGCAGTGAGGGCCCGGGGTACGGAGGCTACGAGCAGTACTTC
CDR3: CASSEGPGYGGYEQYF

V: TRBV6-6
J: TRBJ2-1
D: .
size: few
DNA: TGTGCCAGCAGTCCTGGACACCCCTACAATGAGCAGTTCTTC
CDR3: CASSPGHPYNEQFF

V: TRBV5-1
J: TRBJ2-2
D: TRBD1
size: .
DNA: TGCGCCAGCAGCTTGGGCCTAAGCCGCGACAGGGAAGTCGGGGAGCTGTTTTTT
CDR3: CASSLGLSRDREVGELFF

V: TRBV5-4
J: TRBJ1-1
D: .
size: .
DNA: TGTGCCAGCAGCTTGGAAGGTGAGGGAGGGTCCGCTGAAGCTTTCTTT
CDR3: CASSLEGEGGSAEAFF

V: TRBV3-1/TRBV3-2
J: TRBJ2-7
D: TRBD2
size: .
DNA: TGTGCCAGCAGCTACGGGACTAGCGGGGCATACGAGCAGTACTTC
CDR3: CASSYGTSGAYEQYF

V: TRBV5-1
J: TRBJ1-5
D: .
size: .
DNA: TGCGCCAGCAGCCCGGGACACGGCCCTACGAATCAGCCCCAGCATTTT
CDR3: CASSPGHGPTNQPQHF

V: TRBV5-1
J: TRBJ2-6
D: TRBD1
size: .
DNA: TGCGCCAGCAGCTTGCAGACAGGGGGTGCTGGGGCCAACGTCCTGACTTTC
CDR3: CASSLQTGGAGANVLTF

V: TRBV24-1
J: TRBJ1-5
D: .
size: once
DNA: TGTGCCACCAGTGATTCTAGTAGGCCAGCCCTTAATCAGCCCCAGCATTTT
CDR3: CATSDSSRPALNQPQHF

V: TRBV12-3/TRBV12-4
J: TRBJ2-1
D: .
size: .
DNA: TGTGCCAGCAGCCCATTGTACAATGAGCAGTTCTTC
CDR3: CASSPLYNEQFF

V: TRBV2
J: TRBJ1-4
D: .
size: .
DNA: TGTGCCAGCAGCCTTAGGGGGGGGCTGTTTTTT
CDR3: CASSLRGGLFF

V: TRBV5-1
J: TRBJ2-7
D: TRBD1
size: .
DNA: TGCGCCAGCAGCTTCGGACAGGTGGCATCCGAGCAGTACTTC
CDR3: CASSFGQVASEQYF

V: TRBV27
J: TRBJ2-7
D: .
size: .
DNA: TGTGCCAGCAGTAGAACCAGGGCACGGTCCTACGAGCAGTACTTC
CDR3: CASSRTRARSYEQYF

V: TRBV28
J: TRBJ2-6
D: .
size: .
DNA: TGTGCCAGCAGTTTAGGGAGAGTTCTCTCTGGGGCCAACGTCCTGACTTTC
CDR3: CASSLGRVLSGANVLTF

V: TRBV24-1
J: TRBJ1-1
D: .
size: .
DNA: TGTGCCACCCGGAACAGGGTGGACACTGAAGCTTTCTTT
CDR3: CATRNRVDTEAFF

V: TRBV11-2
J: TRBJ2-1
D: .
size: .
DNA: TGTGCCAGCAGCCGAAGCCCAACAGGTTACAATGAGCAGTTCTTC
CDR3: CASSRSPTGYNEQFF

V: TRBV27
J: TRBJ1-6
D: .
size: .
DNA: TGTGCCAGCAGTTCGTTGGGAAGGGGGGGGGAGAATTCACCCCTCCACTTT
CDR3: CASSSLGRGGENSPLHF

V: TRBV5-1
J: TRBJ2-5
D: TRBD2
size: .
DNA: TGCGCCAGCAGCTCGGCGGGGGTGGGAGAGACCCAGTACTTC
CDR3: CASSSAGVGETQYF

V: TRBV11-2
J: TRBJ1-6
D: .
size: .
DNA: TGTGCCAGCAGCGCCCTCCGGGGTGGCGGATCACCCCTCCACTTT
CDR3: CASSALRGGGSPLHF

V: TRBV5-5
J: TRBJ2-2
D: TRBD2
size: .
DNA: TGTGCCAGCAGATCGGGACTAGTTACGAACACCGGGGAGCTGTTTTTT
CDR3: CASRSGLVTNTGELFF

V: TRBV7-8
J: TRBJ2-2
D: TRBD1
size: .
DNA: TGTGCCAGCAGCTTAGGTTCCCAGGGGGCGGTCGGGGAGCTGTTTTTT
CDR3: CASSLGSQGAVGELFF

V: TRBV6-5
J: TRBJ1-5
D: TRBD1
size: many
DNA: TGTGCCAGCAGGTCCTCCGGGACAGCTAGTCAGCCCCAGCATTTT
CDR3: CASRSSGTASQPQHF

V: TRBV6-5
J: TRBJ2-1
D: TRBD2
size: .
DNA: TGTGCCAGCAGGGGCGGGGGGAGCAACTACAATGAGCAGTTCTTC
CDR3: CASRGGGSNYNEQFF

V: TRBV5-4
J: TRBJ1-2
D: TRBD1
size: few
DNA: TGTGCCAGCAGCCCCACAGGGGAGGACGGCTACACCTTC
CDR3: CASSPTGEDGYTF

V: TRBV10-3
J: TRBJ2-5
D: TRBD2
size: .
DNA: TGTGCCATCAGTTTTAGCGGGGGCCCTAATAGCTTACAAGAGACCCAGTACTTC
CDR3: CAISFSGGPNSLQETQYF

V: TRBV6-5
J: TRBJ2-6
D: .
size: .
DNA: TGTGCCAGTAGCACCAACTCTGGGGCCAACGTCCTGACTTTC
CDR3: CASSTNSGANVLTF

V: TRBV7-9
J: TRBJ2-2
D: TRBD2
size: .
DNA: TGTGCCAGCCCCCCCCCTAGCGGGGGAACCGGGGAGCTGTTTTTT
CDR3: CASPPPSGGTGELFF

V: TRBV19
J: TRBJ1-1
D: TRBD1
size: once
DNA: TGTGCCAGTAGTGATTACAGGGGGAACACTGAAGCTTTCTTT
CDR3: CASSDYRGNTEAFF

V: TRBV11-2
J: TRBJ2-3
D: TRBD2
size: .
DNA: TGTGCCAGCAGCCCCACCGGGACTAGCGGCCCACTTGCTACGCAGTATTTT
CDR3: CASSPTGTSGPLATQYF

V: TRBV27
J: TRBJ2-2
D: TRBD1
size: once
DNA: TGTGCCAGCAGTCGGCGGGACAGGGGTACCACCGGGGAGCTGTTTTTT
CDR3: CASSRRDRGTTGELFF

V: TRBV6-5
J: TRBJ2-1
D: TRBD1
size: .
DNA: TGTGCCAGCCGACGGGACAGATACAATGAGCAGTTCTTC
CDR3: CASRRDRYNEQFF

V: TRBV24-1
J: TRBJ1-1
D: .
size: .
DNA: TGTGCCACCAGTGATGCGGGGGGTGAAGCTTTCTTT
CDR3: CATSDAGGEAFF

V: TRBV29-1
J: TRBJ1-2
D: TRBD1
size: .
DNA: TGCAGCGTTGGGAACCGGGACAGCCTCTATGGTTACACCTTC
CDR3: CSVGNRDSLYGYTF

V: TRBV18
J: TRBJ2-7
D: .
size: once
DNA: TGTGCCAGCTCAACGGCCTCGAGGGCCGAGCAGTACTTC
CDR3: CASSTASRAEQYF

V: TRBV3-1/TRBV3-2
J: TRBJ1-2
D: .
size: .
DNA: TGTGCCAGCAGCCAAGATCACGGAGGGCGCGGCTACACCTTC
CDR3: CASSQDHGGRGYTF

V: TRBV19
J: TRBJ1-6
D: .
size: .
DNA: TGTGCCAGTAGTATAGTGGACAGACATAATTCACCCCTCCACTTT
CDR3: CASSIVDRHNSPLHF

V: TRBV5-1
J: TRBJ2-3
D: .
size: .
DNA: TGCGCCAGCAGCTCCAGGGGGACTTCCATCTCAGATACGCAGTATTTT
CDR3: CASSSRGTSISDTQYF

V: TRBV6-5
J: TRBJ1-1
D: .
size: .
DNA: TGTGCCAGCAGCCGAACCAGGACTGAAGCTTTCTTT
CDR3: CASSRTRTEAFF

V: TRBV6-1
J: TRBJ1-6
D: .
size: .
DNA: TGTGCCAGCAGTGAAGGGACAGTTCAAGGGTCACCCCTCCACTTT
CDR3: CASSEGTVQGSPLHF

V: TRBV3-1/TRBV3-2
J: TRBJ1-1
D: .
size: .
DNA: TGTGCCAGCAGCCACCAGCGGGCCAGATACATGAACACTGAAGCTTTCTTT
CDR3: CASSHQRARYMNTEAFF

V: TRBV9
J: TRBJ2-7
D: .
size: .
DNA: TGTGCCAGCAGCGTAGTCGCACATATCTACGAGCAGTACTTC
CDR3: CASSVVAHIYEQYF

V: TRBV6-4
J: TRBJ1-1
D: .
size: .
DNA: TGTGCCAGCAGACCGGGACAAATGAACACTGAAGCTTTCTTT
CDR3: CASRPGQMNTEAFF

V: TRBV3-1/TRBV3-2
J: TRBJ2-3
D: .
size: .
DNA: TGTGCCAGCAGCCATCAAGCCCCTAGCGCAGATACGCAGTATTTT
CDR3: CASSHQAPSADTQYF

V: TRBV5-6
J: TRBJ2-5
D: TRBD1
size: .
DNA: TGTGCCAGCAGCATAACTCCGGGACAGGGTATGGAGACCCAGTACTTC
CDR3: CASSITPGQGMETQYF

V: TRBV10-3
J: TRBJ1-2
D: TRBD1
size: .
DNA: TGTGCCATCAGTGAGTTGGGACAGGGAGGTTATGGCTACACCTTC
CDR3: CAISELGQGGYGYTF

V: TRBV2
J: TRBJ2-7
D: .
size: .
DNA: TGTGCCAGCAGACCCCGAGCTTCCTACGAGCAGTACTTC
CDR3: CASRPRASYEQYF

V: TRBV5-4
J: TRBJ2-5
D: .
size: .
DNA: TGTGCCAGCAACCTAGGGGGGGCGGGGGAGACCCAGTACTTC
CDR3: CASNLGGAGETQYF

V: TRBV7-3
J: TRBJ1-1
D: TRBD1
size: .
DNA: TGTGCCAGCAGCTTACGCCGGACAGGGAATGAAGCTTTCTTT
CDR3: CASSLRRTGNEAFF

V: TRBV30
J: TRBJ1-6
D: .
size: .
DNA: TGTGCCTGGAGGGTGCCGAGCTCCTATAATTCACCCCTCCACTTT
CDR3: CAWRVPSSYNSPLHF

V: TRBV2
J: TRBJ1-2
D: TRBD1
size: .
DNA: TGTGCCAGCAGTCCACAGGGGAATGACTATGGCTACACCTTC
CDR3: CASSPQGNDYGYTF

V: TRBV15
J: TRBJ2-1
D: .
size: .
DNA: TGTGCCACCAGCACGGCTAGGGGGAATGAGCAGTTCTTC
CDR3: CATSTARGNEQFF

V: TRBV27
J: TRBJ1-5
D: .
size: few
DNA: TGTGCCAGCAGTTTCAGGGGAGGCAATCAGCCCCAGCATTTT
CDR3: CASSFRGGNQPQHF

V: TRBV7-9
J: TRBJ1-1
D: TRBD1
size: .
DNA: TGTGCCAGCAGCCCGGACAGGATCACACCTAACACTGAAGCTTTCTTT
CDR3: CASSPDRITPNTEAFF

V: TRBV28
J: TRBJ1-2
D: TRBD1
size: .
DNA: TGTGCCAGTAGGCTAGGTGGGGGGACAGGAAATTCAGGCTACACCTTC
CDR3: CASRLGGGTGNSGYTF

V: TRBV5-5
J: TRBJ2-7
D: .
size: .
DNA: TGTGCCAGCAGCTTCTATTTGACTGAAACCTACGAGCAGTACTTC
CDR3: CASSFYLTETYEQYF

V: TRBV4-1
J: TRBJ2-3
D: .
size: .
DNA: TGCGCCAGCAGCCAATGGGGCCGCAACACAGATACGCAGTATTTT
CDR3: CASSQWGRNTDTQYF

V: TRBV3-1/TRBV3-2
J: TRBJ1-1
D: TRBD1
size: few
DNA: TGTGCCAGCAGCCAGGGACAGGGACACACTGAAGCTTTCTTT
CDR3: CASSQGQGHTEAFF